The clone carrying this T cell receptor (beta chain) was found many times. As yet, its antigen is unknown. Germline CDR1 reads SGHRS; CDR2 reads YFSETQ. The ends were cut back, 1 base at V and 6 bases at J, with 14 bases in the middle. This CDR3 contains 14 residues. These data originate in a study of T-cell reconstitution after alpha-beta-depleted transplantation in children. Preparation of the TCRbeta library was carried out with unique molecular identifiers. TCRdb reprocessed the PCR reads with MiXCR, giving one entry per CDR3 protein. The data hold 700,000 to 850,000 distinct CDR3 sequences, with approximately 15% observed a single time. Study-level points and caveats: Surviving recipient T cells and thymic progenitors underlay high day-60 TCRbeta diversity in some patients.

The chain couples TRBV5-1 to TRBJ2-7, with D possibly TRBD1 on 5 matching bases. The input for sequencing was PBMCs, mostly from graft donor cells, taken 360 days after TCRalphabeta/CD19-depleted stem cell transplant. This clonotype originated in a male patient between 10 and 17 years old who had a stem cell transplant for acute lymphoblastic leukemia, so the T cells may come from the graft donor. CDR3 in amino acids: CASSLNGRDAEQYF. The CDR3 bases are TGCGCCAGCAGCTTGAATGGCAGGGATGCCGAGCAGTACTTC.